Listed below are T cell receptor beta chains from one sample, sequenced in a study of OX40 agonist ivuxolimab in advanced cancers. Clones were read by immunoSEQ multiplex PCR, and TCRdb kept only the in-frame ones, dropping some. The sample consists of about 20,000 clones, approximately 80% of them appearing once. Material: CD4+ or CD8+ T cells sorted from blood, obtained in a trial of the OX40 agonist ivuxolimab. These receptors came from an adult with an advanced solid tumor such as melanoma, head and neck, liver or kidney cancer. CDR3s include the opening cysteine and the closing phenylalanine or tryptophan. D genes are given only for firm matches. Size is omitted from some rows. Given values are once, few, many or a class for expanded clones.

-	-	TRBV18	TRBJ1-6	CASSLGQTSPLHF	TGTGCCAGCTCACTAGGACAGACTTCACCCCTCCACTTT
-	-	TRBV11-2	TRBJ1-2	CASSLADYGYTF	TGTGCCAGCAGCTTAGCCGATTATGGCTACACCTTC
-	-	TRBV6-1	TRBJ1-2	CASSEGYRPGGYTF	TGTGCCAGCAGTGAAGGCTACCGACCAGGGGGCTACACCTTC
TRBD2	-	TRBV7-2	TRBJ2-7	CASSLIASGGAQSEQYF	TGTGCCAGCAGCCTAATAGCTAGCGGGGGGGCCCAGAGCGAGCAGTACTTC
-	few	TRBV7-2	TRBJ2-7	CASSAQGGGYEQYF	TGTGCCAGCAGCGCTCAGGGGGGAGGCTACGAGCAGTACTTC
-	-	TRBV30	TRBJ2-1	CAWSTESSYNEQFF	TGTGCCTGGAGTACAGAAAGCTCCTACAATGAGCAGTTCTTC
-	-	TRBV6-5	TRBJ2-7	CASSYSGQTEQYF	TGTGCCAGCAGTTACTCGGGTCAGACAGAGCAGTACTTC
-	-	TRBV30	TRBJ2-1	CAWSGPGREQFF	TGTGCCTGGAGTGGCCCGGGACGGGAGCAGTTCTTC
TRBD1	-	TRBV5-5	TRBJ2-3	CASSFGDRDTDTQYF	TGTGCCAGCAGCTTTGGAGACAGGGACACAGATACGCAGTATTTT
-	-	TRBV5-1	TRBJ1-4	CASSLRGTNEKLFF	TGCGCCAGCAGCCTAAGGGGAACTAATGAAAAACTGTTTTTT
-	-	TRBV5-1	TRBJ2-2	CASSPGLETGELFF	TGCGCCAGCAGCCCGGGACTCGAAACCGGGGAGCTGTTTTTT
-	-	TRBV5-1	TRBJ1-1	CASSTGQTLGTEAFF	TGCGCCAGCAGCACAGGACAGACCCTGGGCACTGAAGCTTTCTTT
-	-	TRBV15	TRBJ2-7	CATSREVGGSYEQYF	TGTGCCACCAGCAGAGAGGTCGGGGGTTCCTACGAGCAGTACTTC
-	-	TRBV6-6	TRBJ1-6	CASTQGEGILHF	TGTGCCAGCACCCAAGGCGAGGGAATCCTCCACTTT
-	-	TRBV7-2	TRBJ2-1	CASSLVTLNEQFF	TGTGCCAGCAGCTTAGTTACCTTGAATGAGCAGTTCTTC
TRBD1	few	TRBV4-3	TRBJ1-1	CASSLGGWNTEAFF	TGCGCCAGCAGCTTAGGGGGCTGGAACACTGAAGCTTTCTTT
-	-	TRBV29-1	TRBJ1-2	CSVEMQQGLYGYTF	TGCAGCGTTGAAATGCAACAGGGACTCTATGGCTACACCTTC
-	few	TRBV21-1	TRBJ1-5	CASSKRGTGDNQPQHF	TGTGCCAGCAGCAAAAGGGGGACAGGGGACAATCAGCCCCAGCATTTT
TRBD2	-	TRBV7-8	TRBJ2-7	CASSLGTSDLHEQYF	TGTGCCAGCAGCCTCGGGACTAGCGATCTCCACGAGCAGTACTTC
-	-	TRBV6-5	TRBJ1-2	CASTSPVHYGYTF	TGTGCCAGCACGAGCCCCGTCCACTATGGCTACACCTTC
-	-	TRBV5-1	TRBJ2-7	CASSVDNTYEQYF	TGCGCCAGCAGCGTTGACAACACCTACGAGCAGTACTTC
-	-	TRBV6-5	TRBJ2-2	CASEDGGELFF	TGTGCCAGTGAAGATGGCGGGGAGCTGTTTTTT
-	once	TRBV9	TRBJ1-2	CASSAGRWRGYGYTF	TGTGCCAGCAGCGCGGGACGGTGGCGCGGCTATGGCTACACCTTC
TRBD1	-	TRBV7-6	TRBJ2-2	CASSFNRDRASTGELFF	TGTGCCAGCAGCTTTAACCGGGACAGGGCGTCCACCGGGGAGCTGTTTTTT
TRBD2	-	TRBV4-3	TRBJ2-3	CASSQVTSESDTQYF	TGCGCCAGCAGCCAAGTGACTAGCGAGTCAGATACGCAGTATTTT
-	once	TRBV28	TRBJ1-5	CASSFRVWTISNQPQHF	TGTGCCAGCAGTTTCCGGGTGTGGACAATTAGCAATCAGCCCCAGCATTTT
TRBD2	-	TRBV20-1	TRBJ2-1	CSATASGEQFF	TGCAGTGCCACAGCTAGCGGGGAGCAGTTCTTC
-	-	TRBV5-8	TRBJ1-4	CASSLDGSPNEKLFF	TGTGCCAGCAGCTTGGATGGCAGCCCAAATGAAAAACTGTTTTTT